A selection of T cell receptor beta chains follows, all from one sample in a study of blood T cells in healthy people across ages. TCRdb re-derived calls from the 5' RACE reads in MiXCR, one entry per CDR3 protein. The repertoire holds fewer than 1,200,000 distinct CDR3 sequences, with about 23% as singletons. The sample was also linked to a second study, of T cells of mothers and their children.

The sample comprised blood. All receptors come from a girl aged 2-10 years in good health. CDR3s include the opening cysteine and the closing phenylalanine or tryptophan. A D gene is named only where the DNA matches it firmly. Size is omitted from some rows. Given values are once, few, many or a class for expanded clones.

J gene | D gene | V gene | clone size | CDR3 protein | CDR3 DNA
TRBJ2-1 | NA | TRBV12-3/TRBV12-4 | few | CASAVGVLINNEQFF | TGTGCCAGCGCAGTAGGGGTCCTAATTAACAATGAGCAGTTCTTC
TRBJ2-5 | NA | TRBV29-1 | few | CSVDRGLTGTETQYF | TGCAGCGTTGATCGGGGCCTAACAGGGACGGAGACCCAGTACTTC
TRBJ1-4 | NA | TRBV7-9 | few | CASSSETGDNEKLFF | TGTGCCAGCAGCTCAGAGACGGGGGATAATGAAAAACTGTTTTTT
TRBJ2-1 | NA | TRBV6-5 | NA | CASSFAAGGGGEQFF | TGTGCCAGCAGTTTCGCGGCAGGGGGCGGGGGTGAGCAGTTCTTC
TRBJ2-6 | TRBD1 | TRBV7-6 | NA | CASSARQGSTGANVLTF | TGTGCCAGCAGCGCACGACAGGGATCGACTGGGGCCAACGTCCTGACTTTC
TRBJ1-3 | NA | TRBV6-5 | NA | CASSLGPGGYTIYF | TGTGCCAGCAGTCTTGGGCCCGGGGGATACACCATATATTTT
TRBJ2-3 | NA | TRBV27 | few | CASSLDSSDTQYF | TGTGCCAGCAGTCTTGATTCCTCAGATACGCAGTATTTT
TRBJ1-4 | NA | TRBV12-3/TRBV12-4 | NA | CASRRRANEKLFF | TGTGCCAGCAGACGTAGGGCGAATGAAAAACTGTTTTTT
TRBJ2-2 | NA | TRBV9 | few | CASSVGRVSGELFF | TGTGCCAGCAGCGTTGGAAGGGTTTCCGGGGAGCTGTTTTTT
TRBJ2-7 | NA | TRBV6-6 | few | CASTKSVGSSYEQYF | TGTGCCAGCACCAAAAGCGTAGGGTCCTCCTACGAGCAGTACTTC
TRBJ2-3 | TRBD2 | TRBV7-6 | few | CASSLSGRVADTQYF | TGTGCCAGCAGCTTAAGCGGGAGGGTCGCAGATACGCAGTATTTT
TRBJ1-5 | NA | TRBV6-1 | NA | CASSKTDGPVSNQPQHF | TGTGCCAGCAGCAAAACGGACGGCCCTGTGAGCAATCAGCCCCAGCATTTT
TRBJ2-1 | TRBD2 | TRBV5-1 | once | CASSSRTSGNRANEQFF | TGCGCCAGCAGTTCCAGGACTAGCGGGAATCGGGCCAATGAGCAGTTCTTC
TRBJ2-5 | NA | TRBV7-8 | NA | CASSLEVFGGRRETQYF | TGTGCCAGCAGCTTAGAGGTTTTCGGCGGAAGAAGAGAGACCCAGTACTTC
TRBJ2-2 | TRBD1 | TRBV28 | few | CASSFRQGAPGELFF | TGTGCCAGCAGTTTCAGGCAGGGGGCCCCCGGGGAGCTGTTTTTT
TRBJ1-1 | TRBD1 | TRBV9 | NA | CASSDRQGFNTEAFF | TGTGCCAGCAGCGATCGACAGGGATTTAACACTGAAGCTTTCTTT
TRBJ2-1 | TRBD2 | TRBV20-1 | NA | CSARGLGLAGNEQFF | TGCAGTGCTAGAGGTCTGGGACTAGCGGGCAATGAGCAGTTCTTC